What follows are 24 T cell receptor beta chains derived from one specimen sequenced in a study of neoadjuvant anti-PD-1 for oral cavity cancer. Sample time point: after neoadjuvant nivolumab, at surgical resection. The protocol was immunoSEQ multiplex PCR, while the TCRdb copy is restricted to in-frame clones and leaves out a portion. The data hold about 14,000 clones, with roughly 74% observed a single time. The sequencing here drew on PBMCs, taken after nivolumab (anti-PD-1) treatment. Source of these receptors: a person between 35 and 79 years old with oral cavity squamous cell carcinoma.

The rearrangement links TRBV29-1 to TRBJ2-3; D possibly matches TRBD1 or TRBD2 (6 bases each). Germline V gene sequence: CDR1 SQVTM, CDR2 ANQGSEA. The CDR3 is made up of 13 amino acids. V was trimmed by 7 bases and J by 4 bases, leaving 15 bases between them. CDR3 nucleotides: TGCAGCGCAGAGACAGGAGGGGCAGATACGCAGTATTTT. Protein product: CSAETGGADTQYF.

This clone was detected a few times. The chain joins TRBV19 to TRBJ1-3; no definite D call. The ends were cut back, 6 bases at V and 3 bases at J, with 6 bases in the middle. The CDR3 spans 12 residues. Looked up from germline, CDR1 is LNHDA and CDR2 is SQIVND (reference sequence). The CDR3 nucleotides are TGTGCCAGTAGCACATTTGGAAACACCATATATTTT. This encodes CASSTFGNTIYF.

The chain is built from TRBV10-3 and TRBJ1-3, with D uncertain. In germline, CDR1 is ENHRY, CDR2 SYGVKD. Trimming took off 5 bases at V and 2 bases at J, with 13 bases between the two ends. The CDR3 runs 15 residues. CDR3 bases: TGTGCCATCAGTTCTGGCAGGCACACTGGAAACACCATATATTTT. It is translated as CAISSGRHTGNTIYF.

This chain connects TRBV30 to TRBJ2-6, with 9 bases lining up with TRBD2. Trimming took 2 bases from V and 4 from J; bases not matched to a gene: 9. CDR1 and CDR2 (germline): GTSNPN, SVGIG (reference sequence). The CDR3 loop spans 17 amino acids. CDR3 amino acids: CAWSRSSGSAGANVLTF. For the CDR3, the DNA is TGTGCCTGGAGTCGAAGTAGCGGGAGTGCCGGGGCCAACGTCCTGACTTTC.

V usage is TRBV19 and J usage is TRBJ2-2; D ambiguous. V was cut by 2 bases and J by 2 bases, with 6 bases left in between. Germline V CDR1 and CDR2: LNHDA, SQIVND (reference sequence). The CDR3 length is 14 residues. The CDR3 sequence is CASSIPGNTGELFF. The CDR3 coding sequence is TGTGCCAGTAGTATACCGGGCAACACCGGGGAGCTGTTTTTT.

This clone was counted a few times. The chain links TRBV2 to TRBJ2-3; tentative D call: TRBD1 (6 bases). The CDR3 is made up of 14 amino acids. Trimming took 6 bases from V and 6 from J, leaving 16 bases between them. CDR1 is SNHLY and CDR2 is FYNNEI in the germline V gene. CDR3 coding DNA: TGTGCCAGCAGCAGGACAGAGAGTATTGATACGCAGTATTTT. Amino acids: CASSRTESIDTQYF.

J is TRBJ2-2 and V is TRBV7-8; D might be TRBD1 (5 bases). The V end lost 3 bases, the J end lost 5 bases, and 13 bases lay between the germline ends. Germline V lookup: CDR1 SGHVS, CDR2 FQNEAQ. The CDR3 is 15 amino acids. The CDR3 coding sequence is TGTGCCAGCAGCTTCAGGCAGGGATATACCGGGGAGCTGTTTTTT. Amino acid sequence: CASSFRQGYTGELFF.

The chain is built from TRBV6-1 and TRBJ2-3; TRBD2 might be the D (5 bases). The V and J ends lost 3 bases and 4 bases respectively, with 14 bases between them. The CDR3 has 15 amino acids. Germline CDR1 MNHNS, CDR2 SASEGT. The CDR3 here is CASSEGFGMADTQYF. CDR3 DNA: TGTGCCAGCAGTGAGGGGTTCGGGATGGCAGATACGCAGTATTTT.

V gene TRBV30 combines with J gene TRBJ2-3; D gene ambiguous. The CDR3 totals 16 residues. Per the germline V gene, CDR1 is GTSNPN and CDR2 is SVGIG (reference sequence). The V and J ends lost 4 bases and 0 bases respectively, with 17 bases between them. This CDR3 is CAWTAVLRASTDTQYF. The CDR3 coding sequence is TGTGCCTGGACGGCAGTCCTTAGGGCTAGCACAGATACGCAGTATTTT. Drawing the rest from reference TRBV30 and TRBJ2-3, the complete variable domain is SQTIHQWPATLVQPVGSPLSLECTVEGTSNPNLYWYRQAAGRGLQLLFYSVGIGQISSEVPQNLSASRPQDRQFILSSKKLLLSDSGFYLCAWTAVLRASTDTQYFGPGTRLTVL.

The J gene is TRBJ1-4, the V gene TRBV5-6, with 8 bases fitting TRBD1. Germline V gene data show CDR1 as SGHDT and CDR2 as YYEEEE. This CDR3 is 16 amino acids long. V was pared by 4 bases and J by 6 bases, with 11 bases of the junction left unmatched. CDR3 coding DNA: TGTGCCAGCAGCGGAATGACAGGGGAGGAGGATGAAAAACTGTTTTTT. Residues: CASSGMTGEEDEKLFF.

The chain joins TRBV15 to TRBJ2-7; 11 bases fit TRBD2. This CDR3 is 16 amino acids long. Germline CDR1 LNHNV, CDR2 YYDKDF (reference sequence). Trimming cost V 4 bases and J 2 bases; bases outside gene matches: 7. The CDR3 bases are TGTGCCACCAGCAAGGCACTGGGACTAGCGGCCTACGAGCAGTACTTC. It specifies CATSKALGLAAYEQYF.

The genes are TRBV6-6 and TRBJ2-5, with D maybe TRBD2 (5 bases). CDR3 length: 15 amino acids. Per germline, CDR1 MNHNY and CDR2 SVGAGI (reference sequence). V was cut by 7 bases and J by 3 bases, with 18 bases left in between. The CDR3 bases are TGTGCCAGCAAAAACCAGTGGTCCGGGGAAGAGACCCAGTACTTC. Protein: CASKNQWSGEETQYF.

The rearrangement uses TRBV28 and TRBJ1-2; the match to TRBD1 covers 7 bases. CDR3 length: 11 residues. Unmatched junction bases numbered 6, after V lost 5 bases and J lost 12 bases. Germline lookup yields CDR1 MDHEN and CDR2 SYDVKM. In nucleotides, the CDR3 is TGTGCCAGCAGTGGGAGACAGGGAAACACCTTC. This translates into CASSGRQGNTF.

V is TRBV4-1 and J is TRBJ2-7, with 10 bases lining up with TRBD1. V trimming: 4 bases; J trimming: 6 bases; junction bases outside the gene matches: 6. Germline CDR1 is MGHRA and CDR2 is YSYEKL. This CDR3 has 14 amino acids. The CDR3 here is CASSRPGQGTEQYF. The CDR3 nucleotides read TGCGCCAGCAGCCGTCCGGGACAGGGGACCGAGCAGTACTTC.

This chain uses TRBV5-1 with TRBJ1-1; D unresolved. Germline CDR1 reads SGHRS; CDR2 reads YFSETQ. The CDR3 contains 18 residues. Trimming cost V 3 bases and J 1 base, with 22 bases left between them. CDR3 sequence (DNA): TGCGCCAGCAGCTCCGCTACTTCAGGAGGGTATCGGAACACTGAAGCTTTCTTT. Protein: CASSSATSGGYRNTEAFF.

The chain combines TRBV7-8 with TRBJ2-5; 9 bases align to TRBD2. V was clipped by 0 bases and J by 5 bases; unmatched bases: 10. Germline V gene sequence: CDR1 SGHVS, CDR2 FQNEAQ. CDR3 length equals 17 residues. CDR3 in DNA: TGTGCCAGCAGCTTAGCGCTATCGGGACTAGCTGATGAGACCCAGTACTTC. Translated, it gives CASSLALSGLADETQYF.

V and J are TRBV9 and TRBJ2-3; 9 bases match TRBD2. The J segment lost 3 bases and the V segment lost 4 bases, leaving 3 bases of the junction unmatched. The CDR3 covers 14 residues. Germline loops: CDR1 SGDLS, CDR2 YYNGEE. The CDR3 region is CASSPGLATDTQYF. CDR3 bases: TGTGCCAGCAGCCCGGGACTAGCTACAGATACGCAGTATTTT.

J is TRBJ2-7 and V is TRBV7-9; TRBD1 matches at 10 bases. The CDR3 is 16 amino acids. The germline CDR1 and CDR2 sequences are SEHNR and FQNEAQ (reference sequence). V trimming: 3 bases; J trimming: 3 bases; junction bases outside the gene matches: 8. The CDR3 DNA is TGTGCCAGCAGCTTTAGTAGCCGGACAGGGGGCTACGAGCAGTACTTC. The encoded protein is CASSFSSRTGGYEQYF.

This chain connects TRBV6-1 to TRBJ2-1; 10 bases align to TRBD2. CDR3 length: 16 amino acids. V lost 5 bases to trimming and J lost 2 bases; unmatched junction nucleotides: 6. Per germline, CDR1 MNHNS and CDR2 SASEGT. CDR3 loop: CASSKGTSETYNEQFF. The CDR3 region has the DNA TGTGCCAGCAGTAAAGGGACTAGCGAAACCTACAATGAGCAGTTCTTC.

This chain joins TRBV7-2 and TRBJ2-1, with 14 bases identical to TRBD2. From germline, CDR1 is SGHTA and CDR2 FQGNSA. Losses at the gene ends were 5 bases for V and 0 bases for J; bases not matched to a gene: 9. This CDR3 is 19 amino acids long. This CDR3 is CASSRVSGTSGSSYNEQFF. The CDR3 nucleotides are TGTGCCAGCAGCCGAGTATCCGGGACTAGCGGGAGCTCCTACAATGAGCAGTTCTTC.

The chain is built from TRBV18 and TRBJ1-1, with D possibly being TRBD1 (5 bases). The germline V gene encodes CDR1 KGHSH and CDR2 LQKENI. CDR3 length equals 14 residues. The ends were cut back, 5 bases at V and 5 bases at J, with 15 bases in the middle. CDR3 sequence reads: CASSMGRLRTEAFF. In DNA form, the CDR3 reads TGTGCCAGCTCAATGGGACGGTTGCGTACTGAAGCTTTCTTT.

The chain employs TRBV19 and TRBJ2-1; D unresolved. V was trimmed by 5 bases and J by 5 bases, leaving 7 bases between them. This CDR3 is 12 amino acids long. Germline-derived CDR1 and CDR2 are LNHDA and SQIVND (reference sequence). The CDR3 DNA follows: TGTGCCAGTAGTTTGTATAACAATGAGCAGTTCTTC. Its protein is CASSLYNNEQFF.

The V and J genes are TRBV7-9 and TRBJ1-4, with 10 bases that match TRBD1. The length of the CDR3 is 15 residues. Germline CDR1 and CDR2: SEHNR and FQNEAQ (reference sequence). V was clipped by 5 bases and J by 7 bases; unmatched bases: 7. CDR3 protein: CASSNRQGAGEKLFF. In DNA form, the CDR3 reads TGTGCCAGCAGCAACCGACAGGGGGCGGGTGAAAAACTGTTTTTT.

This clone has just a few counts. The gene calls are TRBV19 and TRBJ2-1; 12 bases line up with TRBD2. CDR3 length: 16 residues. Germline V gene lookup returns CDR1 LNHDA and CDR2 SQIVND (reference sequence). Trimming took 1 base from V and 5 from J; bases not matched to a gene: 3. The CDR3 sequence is CASSIVGLAGNNEQFF. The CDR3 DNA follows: TGTGCCAGTAGTATAGTCGGACTAGCGGGGAACAATGAGCAGTTCTTC.